These 7 T cell receptor beta chains came from one sample sequenced in a study of technical replicates of blood from a handful of donors. TCRdb's copy holds only in-frame clones and misses some; the assay was immunoSEQ multiplex PCR. This sample carries around 80,000 clones, around nine tenths of them seen once, and the ten largest clones take approximately 0.42%. Sequenced sample: T cells isolated from PBMCs. These receptors originate from a human donor in good health.

This chain joins TRBV10-1 and TRBJ2-7; D possibly corresponds to TRBD2 (6 bases). Trimming removed 4 bases from V and 6 bases from J, with 19 bases in between. This CDR3 has 15 residues. Germline loops: CDR1 WNHNN, CDR2 SYGVQD (reference sequence). The CDR3, as DNA: TGCGCCAGCAGTGCTGGGGACTTAACCCAGGGCGAGCAGTACTTC. Amino acid sequence: CASSAGDLTQGEQYF.

V and J are TRBV5-4 and TRBJ2-2; D gene unclear. V was clipped by 2 bases and J by 2 bases, with 7 bases between them. This CDR3 has 14 residues. Germline V gene data show CDR1 as SGHNT and CDR2 as YYREEE (reference sequence). The CDR3 DNA sequence: TGTGCCAGCAGCTTAGACTCAAACACCGGGGAGCTGTTTTTT. Protein product: CASSLDSNTGELFF.

The rearrangement links TRBV19 to TRBJ1-1, with D perhaps matching TRBD1 (5 bases). Germline V gene data show CDR1 as LNHDA and CDR2 as SQIVND (reference sequence). The V end was cut by 3 bases, the J end by 5 bases, with 13 bases between. The CDR3 length is 14 residues. CDR3 nucleotides: TGTGCCAGTAGTATTACCCGGGAGGGGACTGAAGCTTTCTTT. Amino acids: CASSITREGTEAFF.

V and J are TRBV6-1 and TRBJ1-2; 12 bases match TRBD1. Germline V gene sequence: CDR1 MNHNS, CDR2 SASEGT. The junction had 3 bases not matched to a gene; V was cut back by 2 bases and J by 2 bases. The CDR3 consists of 16 residues. The CDR3 DNA follows: TGTGCCAGCAGTGAAACCGGGACAGGGGGCAACTATGGCTACACCTTC. As protein: CASSETGTGGNYGYTF.

The table lists this clone with a few counts. The chain couples TRBV19 to TRBJ1-1; 7 positions match TRBD1. The germline V gene has CDR1 LNHDA and CDR2 SQIVND (reference sequence). The CDR3 is 15 residues long. The V segment lost 6 bases and the J segment 5 bases; nucleotides outside the gene matches: 12. CDR3 sequence (DNA): TGTGCCAGTAGCCCCGGATTACAGGGGAAGACTGAAGCTTTCTTT. It encodes CASSPGLQGKTEAFF.

This clone was detected only once. The rearrangement joins TRBV6-1 to TRBJ2-5, with TRBD2 identical over 15 bases. V dropped 3 bases and J dropped 5; count of bases not matched to a gene: 7. Germline CDR1 is MNHNS and CDR2 is SASEGT. This CDR3 is 17 amino acids long. The CDR3 sequence: CASSETGTSGRMETQYF. The CDR3 DNA sequence: TGTGCCAGCAGTGAGACAGGGACTAGCGGGAGGATGGAGACCCAGTACTTC.

Written as DNA, the CDR3 is TGCGCCAGCACTGTAGCGGATTTCTCCTACGAGCAGTACTTC. Its protein product is CASTVADFSYEQYF. The chain carries TRBV10-1 and TRBJ2-7, with a tentative D call TRBD2 (6 bases). CDR1 and CDR2 (germline): WNHNN, SYGVQD (reference sequence). The CDR3 contains 14 residues. The V and J ends lost 7 bases and 0 bases respectively, with 13 bases between them.